These T cell receptor beta chains were read from a single sample in a study of shared clonotypes between healthy human individuals. Sequencing used immunoSEQ multiplex PCR; TCRdb keeps in-frame clones, though not all of them. The repertoire consists of 2 million to 3 million clones, with over 85% occurring once and the leading ten covering 0.36%. The sequenced sample was naive CD4+ T cells from PBMCs. The receptors come from a man aged 18 to 29 in good health. Some clones in this sample may be carry-over from other donors' samples. Both conserved end residues are part of each CDR3. A D gene is named only where the DNA matches it firmly. Rows give clone size only sometimes, using once, few, many, or a class for an expanded clone.

clone_size cdr3_length j_call v_call d_call cdr3_aa cdr3_nt
- 12 TRBJ2-1 TRBV28 - CASFSLYNEQFF TGTGCCAGCTTCTCCCTCTACAATGAGCAGTTCTTC
- 17 TRBJ1-2 TRBV28 TRBD1 CASTQGGQTGVEVGYTF TGTGCCAGCACCCAGGGGGGCCAAACAGGGGTAGAGGTCGGCTACACCTTC
- 13 TRBJ1-1 TRBV5-1 TRBD1 CASNNGQGSEAFF TGCGCCAGCAACAATGGACAGGGGTCTGAAGCTTTCTTT
- 13 TRBJ1-1 TRBV7-3 - CASSRERRTEAFF TGTGCCAGCAGCCGCGAACGGCGCACTGAAGCTTTCTTT
- 15 TRBJ2-1 TRBV28 TRBD1 CASREPPGQGNEQFF TGTGCCAGCAGAGAACCGCCGGGACAGGGCAATGAGCAGTTCTTC
- 16 TRBJ2-2 TRBV7-3 TRBD2 CASSLPGLAGTGELFF TGTGCCAGCAGCCTTCCGGGACTAGCGGGAACCGGGGAGCTGTTTTTT
- 15 TRBJ1-2 TRBV21-1 - CASSKSRTSLYGYTF TGTGCCAGCAGCAAATCCCGGACAAGTCTTTATGGCTACACCTTC
- 14 TRBJ1-4 TRBV6-1 TRBD1 CASLTGGLGEKLFF TGTGCCAGTTTAACAGGGGGACTAGGTGAAAAACTGTTTTTT
- 15 TRBJ2-1 TRBV30 TRBD2 CAWSVTSGSYNEQFF TGTGCCTGGAGTGTAACTAGCGGCTCCTACAATGAGCAGTTCTTC
- 15 TRBJ1-2 TRBV5-1 - CASSLGAKNNYGYTF TGCGCCAGCAGCTTGGGGGCAAAAAACAACTATGGCTACACCTTC
- 16 TRBJ1-2 TRBV7-2 - CASSPQRRSRRQGYTF TGTGCCAGCAGCCCGCAGCGGCGGAGTAGGCGACAGGGCTACACCTTC
- 16 TRBJ2-1 TRBV9 TRBD2 CASSLTGTTIYNEQFF TGTGCCAGCAGCCTCACCGGGACTACGATCTACAATGAGCAGTTCTTC
- 17 TRBJ2-1 TRBV9 - CASSPGSSLITNNEQFF TGTGCCAGCAGCCCTGGAAGTAGCCTAATCACAAACAATGAGCAGTTCTTC
once 15 TRBJ2-7 TRBV6-5 - CASSRTSGHTYEQYF TGTGCCAGCAGCCGGACCTCGGGACATACCTACGAGCAGTACTTC
- 15 TRBJ2-7 TRBV7-9 - CASSLGAGPSYEQYF TGTGCCAGCAGCTTAGGGGCGGGGCCCTCCTACGAGCAGTACTTC